Following are 14 T cell receptor beta chains from one sample sequenced in a study of identical twins. TCRdb fed the 5' RACE reads into MiXCR, producing one record per CDR3 protein. The data hold about 690,000 distinct CDR3 sequences, with less than 25% observed a single time. This sample was also put to use in a study of T cells expressing NK-cell markers.

Source material: PBMCs. Receptors were obtained from a woman aged 18-29 years in good health.

The V call is TRBV10-3, the J call TRBJ1-1; a possible D gene is TRBD1 (6 bases). The ends were cut back, 8 bases at V and 8 bases at J, with 12 bases in the middle. The CDR3 covers 11 residues. The V gene's germline CDR1 is ENHRY and CDR2 SYGVKD. The CDR3 loop is CAISLTGEAFF. The CDR3 DNA follows: TGTGCCATCTCCCTAACAGGGGAAGCTTTCTTT.

This clonotype was found many times. The chain employs TRBV29-1 and TRBJ1-1, with TRBD1 as a possible D gene (5 bases). The CDR3 extends over 13 amino acids. CDR1 SQVTM and CDR2 ANQGSEA come from the germline V gene. Trimming shortened V by 2 bases and J by 1 base, and 8 bases separated the two germline ends. For the CDR3, the DNA is TGCAGCGTTGAACCCCAGGGGAACACTGAAGCTTTCTTT. Its protein is CSVEPQGNTEAFF.

This clonotype was seen a handful of times. The gene calls are TRBV12-3 or TRBV12-4 and TRBJ2-5; D ambiguous. V shed 0 bases and J shed 2 bases, with 4 bases lying between them. The CDR3 runs to 13 residues. CDR3 DNA sequence: TGTGCCAGCAGTTTAGCACAGCAAGAGACCCAGTACTTC. This gives the protein CASSLAQQETQYF.

The table lists this clonotype with a few counts. The chain carries TRBV27 and TRBJ2-7, with 13 bases aligning to TRBD2. CDR3 length: 16 residues. Germline V gene data show CDR1 as MNHEY and CDR2 as SMNVEV (reference sequence). V lost 6 bases, J lost 3 bases, and 8 bases stayed unmatched. The CDR3 DNA reads TGTGCCAGCAGCGACATACTAGCGGGAGGGATCTACGAGCAGTACTTC. Residues: CASSDILAGGIYEQYF.

This clonotype was counted only a few times. V gene TRBV6-1 combines with J gene TRBJ2-1, with 9 bases lining up with TRBD2. After removal of 3 bases from V and 5 bases from J, the junction contained 8 bases not matched to a gene. This CDR3 spans 16 amino acids. Germline V CDR1 and CDR2: MNHNS, SASEGT. This CDR3 is CASSDLAGARHNEQFF. CDR3 coding DNA: TGTGCCAGCAGTGACTTAGCGGGGGCCCGGCACAATGAGCAGTTCTTC.

In the case of this clonotype: Germline is not matched at one junction end, which may reflect a read error. The genes are TRBV6-5 and TRBJ2-1; TRBD2 matches 8 bases. Germline lookup yields CDR1 MNHEY and CDR2 SVGAGI. The CDR3 is 14 residues long. CDR3 bases: TGTGACAGCAGTTACCAGCGGGGGATAAATGAGCAGTTCTTC. This gives the protein CDSSYQRGINEQFF.

This clonotype was recorded only once. This chain connects TRBV11-2 to TRBJ2-7; D is unresolved. The CDR3 covers 15 residues. V lost 1 base and J 3 bases, leaving 13 bases between the germline ends. Germline CDR1 is SGHAT and CDR2 is FQNNGV. The CDR3 DNA is TGTGCCAGCAGCTTAGGAGCCGCCAGTAACTACGAGCAGTACTTC. This codes for CASSLGAASNYEQYF.

This clonotype turned up a few times. The rearrangement uses TRBV27 and TRBJ2-3; 13 nucleotides align to TRBD2. The CDR3 is made up of 16 amino acids. Germline trimming cut 5 bases from V and 2 bases from J; bases unmatched to any gene: 4. CDR1 and CDR2 (germline): MNHEY, SMNVEV (reference sequence). The CDR3: CASSRLAGGHTDTQYF. CDR3 sequence (DNA): TGTGCCAGCAGTCGACTAGCGGGGGGCCACACAGATACGCAGTATTTT.

This sequence joins TRBV6-1 and TRBJ2-1; the match to TRBD2 covers 8 bases. CDR1 MNHNS and CDR2 SASEGT come from the germline V gene. V lost 4 bases to trimming and J lost 6 bases; unmatched junction nucleotides: 11. The CDR3 consists of 16 residues. CDR3 nucleotides: TGTGCCAGCAGTGGCGGTACCGGGACTAGAGGCAATGAGCAGTTCTTC. It specifies CASSGGTGTRGNEQFF.

In its sample, this clonotype was seen many times. The chain links TRBV20-1 to TRBJ2-3; D is perhaps TRBD2 (5 bases). V was cut by 3 bases and J by 0 bases, with 13 bases left in between. The CDR3 is 15 residues long. The germline V gene has CDR1 DFQATT and CDR2 SNEGSKA (reference sequence). CDR3 nucleotide sequence: TGCAGTGCTAGCGTCCGGGGTTTTAGCACAGATACGCAGTATTTT. It encodes CSASVRGFSTDTQYF.

The CDR3 loop is CSARSDRWGGEQYF. The CDR3 nucleotides are TGCAGTGCTAGATCCGACAGGTGGGGCGGAGAGCAGTACTTC. V and J are TRBV20-1 and TRBJ2-7; a weak D match, TRBD1 (6 bases). This CDR3 has 14 residues. Germline V gene lookup returns CDR1 DFQATT and CDR2 SNEGSKA (reference sequence). The V gene lost 2 bases and the J gene lost 7 bases, with 18 bases spanning the gap.

The chain links TRBV3-1 to TRBJ2-2, with a tentative D call TRBD1 (5 bases). CDR3 length: 15 residues. Trimming took 4 bases from V and 5 from J, leaving 14 bases between them. The germline CDR1 and CDR2 sequences are LGHDT and YNNKEL (reference sequence). The CDR3 sequence: CASSRTLGLTGELFF. CDR3 coding DNA: TGTGCCAGCAGCCGGACATTGGGGCTTACCGGGGAGCTGTTTTTT.

This clonotype was counted only a few times. The genes are TRBV10-3 and TRBJ2-2, with 7 bases identical to TRBD1. The CDR3 contains 15 residues. Germline CDR1 ENHRY, CDR2 SYGVKD. With 7 bases clipped from V and 1 base from J, the junction kept 6 bases outside the gene matches. CDR3 residues: CAINQQGRNTGELFF. The CDR3 DNA follows: TGTGCCATCAACCAACAGGGGAGGAACACCGGGGAGCTGTTTTTT.

This clonotype was observed a few times. The V gene is TRBV6-1, the J gene TRBJ1-2; D is undetermined. In germline, CDR1 is MNHNS, CDR2 SASEGT. The CDR3 spans 13 residues. Trimming took off 4 bases at V and 6 bases at J, with 12 bases between the two ends. The CDR3 sequence is CASSVFRGDGYTF. DNA of the CDR3: TGTGCCAGCAGTGTTTTCCGGGGAGATGGCTACACCTTC.